The T cell receptor (beta chain) described here comes from a study of identifying expanded T cells in peripheral blood. The method was immunoSEQ multiplex PCR; TCRdb's version includes in-frame clones alone and lacks a portion of them. This table has 70,000 or so clones, around 90% appearing once. Material: blood. The source of this sequence is a person aged 18 to 70 in good health.

The CDR3 reads CASSLAAAPRYGYTF. The CDR3 nucleotides read TGTGCCAGCAGCTTGGCGGCAGCACCTCGCTATGGCTACACCTTC. V and J are TRBV5-4 and TRBJ1-2; D is undetermined. Germline-derived CDR1 and CDR2 are SGHNT and YYREEE (reference sequence). V was clipped by 0 bases and J by 4 bases, with 13 bases between them. This CDR3 comprises 15 residues.